This T cell receptor beta chain was identified during a study of cytomegalovirus exposure and HLA in healthy donors (dated by TCRdb to 2016 to 2017). Regarding the study in general: An earlier analysis of roughly 610 of the donors reported 276 Gb of sequence data and 95 million to 130 million unique TCR beta sequences obtained from about 170 million T cells. On average, about 240,000 unique TCR beta nucleotide sequences were sequenced per donor among about 400 genotyped donors of the cohort, with 15% to 20% of those sequences being non-productive. Alongside the repertoire data, information on donor age, sex, ethnicity and CMV serostatus was compiled. Every discovery cohort repertoire had been produced on one sequencing platform. Besides the first cohort of under 700 subjects, a separate validation cohort made up of some 110 different subjects was used. In an earlier analysis of 500 to 650 of the donors, high-throughput TCR beta sequencing was used to judge whether each TCR beta V gene segment behaved as functional or pseudogenic. Typing coverage differed by locus: A, B, C, DRB1 and DQB1 were typed in about 620-630 donors, DQA1 in approximately 520, DPA1 in some 600, and DPB1 in 400 to 490. A later analysis re-analyzed previously published TCR beta repertoires from 550 to 700 donors and added high-resolution HLA genotyping to study TCR occurrence patterns. Roughly 300 gigabases of sequencing data and roughly 90 million unique TCR sequences were included in an early release covering 550 to 650 HLA-typed donors. Because of strong linkage in the cohort, roughly five DR-DQ haplotypes were treated as single units for association and clustering. The later analysis used no new phenotypic data to find candidate immune exposures, relying instead on TCR beta sequences and their occurrence across donors. HLA typing covered class I and class II loci at four-digit resolution. To predict cytomegalovirus infection status, the study combined high-throughput TCR immunosequencing, statistical association of individual TCRs with disease status, and machine learning. A later genetic analysis took genome-wide SNP genotypes for about 65% of the roughly 670 donors and used that subset as a discovery cohort. The study aimed to test whether signatures of past pathogen exposure could be identified by cataloging public T cell receptors. Using immunosequencing, the study profiled T cell repertoires from about 610 subjects and related those repertoires to cytomegalovirus serostatus. Of the 300 to 400 genotyped donors, about 80% fell in the genetic ancestry cluster associated with self-reported Caucasian donors.

Receptor amplification or capture employed the immunoSEQ multiplex PCR assay. For the multiplex PCR, a mixture combining 60 forward primers for TCR Vbeta segments and 13 reverse primers for TCR Jbeta segments was used. A multiplex PCR assay on genomic DNA amplified the CDR3 region of rearranged TCR beta genes. The amplified TCR beta libraries were sequenced on the Illumina HiSeq System as 87-base-pair reads. Processing in the source paper ran as follows. A later analysis tallied around 82 million unique TCR beta chains across the approximately 670 repertoires, and around 9.9 million of those chains were shared by two or more donors. A nearest-neighbor algorithm error-corrected the raw reads and collapsed the reads into unique sequences, merging closely related sequences to remove PCR and sequencing errors. Alignment of CDR3 sequences to IMGT reference sequences was used to assign V, D and J gene segments. For a sequence to be retained, at least a six-nucleotide match to both a V gene segment and a J gene segment was required. A rearrangement was called productive if the CDR3 had no stop codons and remained in frame with V and J, and every other rearrangement was called non-productive. Following IMGT convention, CDR3 was defined as the stretch from the second conserved V-encoded cysteine to the conserved J-encoded phenylalanine. The earlier analysis of about 530 of the donors excluded any sequence lacking an unambiguous match to a single V gene segment. An earlier analysis of 587 of the donors classified V segments as functional when productive rearrangements were above 56.7% and as segregating when the standard deviation between donors was above 5%. A statistical classification framework was built for diagnosing cytomegalovirus status from the catalog of TCR beta chain sequences. In a later analysis, V and J genes were assigned by comparing TCR nucleotide sequences against IMGT/GENE-DB human TR gene sequences. The TCRdist pipeline was used in a later analysis to assign CDR3 sequences and most-parsimonious VDJ recombination scenarios. In a later analysis, every TCR beta chain was defined by the combination of its CDR3 amino acid sequence and its V-gene family, and reads without a unique V-gene family were dropped. To address suspected cross-contamination and a sequencing artifact, a later analysis removed 592 highly shared, low-generation-probability nucleotide sequences. A later analysis calculated a clonal expansion index for each public chain from normalized within-repertoire ranks of inferred template counts. A later analysis computed generation probabilities with a VDJ recombination model fitted to out-of-frame rearrangements, and checked the results against IGoR. In a later analysis, hypergeometric tests were used to score TCR-TCR, TCR-HLA and TCR-CMV co-occurrence, with a repertoire-size bias correction applied to TCR pairs. False discovery rates were estimated in a later analysis by permuting HLA or CMV assignments 20 times. In a later analysis, co-occurring TCRs were grouped using DBSCAN, with TCRdist sequence similarity added in when clustering inside HLA-allele-positive subsets. Co-occurrence clustering excluded repertoires with fewer than 30,000 or more than 120,000 public chains, plus five with anomalous nucleotide sharing. TCRdb took over this immuneACCESS table, retaining in-frame rearrangements with V and J assigned. Such tables are incomplete; in checked studies, under half of the missing clones stem from an unresolved V gene, and the remainder is unexplained. V and J calls and clone size are copied from that table; D and trimming were computed from the DNA. The sample table shows approximately 220,000 clones, and about three quarters are seen once. The ten largest clones represent less than 2% of the sample.

Details on this clone: The antigen it binds to is not known. The record has no base qualities; no much larger clone is one base away.

The cohort consisted of 650 to 850 healthy bone marrow donors. At the time of sampling, every cohort member was nominally healthy, though immune exposures that went unrecorded were likely present. The donor was CMV seronegative and belonged to the group of approximately 320 seronegative cohort members. Every donor gave a peripheral blood sample, and the peripheral blood mononuclear cells from that sample were used for TCR beta sequencing. The Qiagen DNeasy Blood Extraction Kit was used to extract genomic DNA from the blood cell samples. Sequences MNHEY (CDR1) and SMNVEV (CDR2) are obtained from the germline V gene (reference sequence). Inclusive of the bounding cysteine and phenylalanine, the CDR3 is 12 residues long. Of the read, only the CDR3 DNA is kept; its 36 bases are in frame from base 1. V and J lose 3 bases and 7 bases, and a span of 7 bases separates them. What the work shows at the level of the full study, not this receptor alone: Sequencing depth was assumed to be roughly uniform across donors in the presence/absence analyses, though that assumption may not hold. In this cohort, only TCR beta chains were sequenced, and detectable features were limited by the absence of alpha or paired-chain data. A few of the identified cytomegalovirus-associated TCR beta chains were confirmed in vitro to be specific for cytomegalovirus antigens. The authors suggested that the approach could potentially be extended to other disease states and immunological phenotypes. A later analysis found that most CMV-associated TCR beta chains appeared HLA-restricted, with HLA associations seemingly driven largely by CMV exposure. A later analysis found that TCR association rates varied across HLA loci, with DRB1 alleles showing the most associated TCRs and HLA-C alleles the fewest. A later analysis found that HLA-associated TCR beta chains were more clonally expanded and had lower generation probabilities than equally common non-associated chains. In a later analysis, several top co-occurrence clusters were reported to appear linked to parvovirus B19, influenza, CMV and Epstein-Barr virus. V-gene and J-gene trimming of TCR beta chains was associated with a missense DCLRE1C variant in a later genetic analysis, and the association was replicated in an independent cohort. Strong co-occurrence of HLA alleles, especially DR and DQ, made assigning TCR associations to individual alleles difficult. Immune exposure information for the cohort was limited to CMV serostatus. Specific HLA alleles were associated with some 15,000 TCR beta sequences at a false discovery rate of 0.05 in a later analysis. Linkage disequilibrium might explain the correlated functional status among segregating V segments, but an unknown experimental factor could not be excluded. Because the 87-base-pair reads could not distinguish some IMGT-functional V segments, including TRBV6-2 and TRBV6-3, those segments were excluded. The earlier analysis of some 560 of the donors excluded around 17 rarely observed V segments, including chromosome 9 orphons, because counts were too low. Compared with the 666-donor mean, donors in an Asian-associated ancestry cluster had fewer N-insertions in productive TCRs, according to a later genetic analysis. In an earlier analysis of around 600 of the donors, most TCR beta V segments appeared in productive rearrangements about 87% or about 30% of the time, broadly matching IMGT annotations. The study listed around 160 TCR beta chains as associated with cytomegalovirus. Cytomegalovirus status was reported to be diagnosed by the classifier with high specificity and sensitivity in both the original and validation cohorts. A further reported finding was that TCR beta sequences accurately predicted the HLA-A and HLA-B alleles for most subjects in the first cohort. Because some donors lacked HLA typing at each locus, the association tests relied only on the typed subset. The sequencing pipeline was judged likely to have produced a cluster of highly shared sequence variants as a technical artifact. Across donors, most TCR sequences were observed very rarely, whereas some public TCRs were present in many individuals.

Specimen: PBMCs. The rearrangement combines TRBV27 with TRBJ1-5; the D gene remains uncertain. This TCR was recovered from a male donor in good health and CMV-seronegative. CDR3 region: CASSFSGQPQHF. The nucleotides are TGTGCCAGCAGTTTTAGCGGGCAGCCCCAGCATTTT.